The 30 T cell receptor beta chains presented below share a single source sample, sequenced in a study of T-cell reconstitution after alpha-beta-depleted transplantation in children. Unique molecular identifiers were used in preparing the TCRbeta library. TCRdb reprocessed the PCR reads with MiXCR, giving one entry per CDR3 protein. The profile shows 200,000 to 300,000 distinct CDR3 sequences, over 20% of them singletons. Specimen: PBMCs, collected before TCRalphabeta/CD19-depleted stem cell transplant. The source of these receptors is a girl aged 2-10 years with Fanconi anemia, due to receive a stem cell transplant.

In its sample, this clonotype was seen many times. The CDR3 reads CASSLGLAGSYEQYF. CDR3 DNA sequence: TGTGCCAGCAGTTTAGGACTAGCGGGGTCCTACGAGCAGTACTTC. The chain carries TRBV12-3 or TRBV12-4 and TRBJ2-7; TRBD2 matches 11 bases. This CDR3 spans 15 amino acids. Trimming took 1 base from V and 1 from J; bases not matched to a gene: 0.

The J gene is TRBJ1-1, the V gene TRBV7-8; 7 bases match TRBD1. This CDR3 is built from 17 residues. Germline CDR1 reads SGHVS; CDR2 reads FQNEAQ. The junction had 11 bases not matched to a gene; V was cut back by 2 bases and J by 2 bases. CDR3 in DNA: TGTGCCAGCAGCTTAACCCGTTATAGGGACAGCAACACTGAAGCTTTCTTT. Residues: CASSLTRYRDSNTEAFF.

There are many counts of this clonotype. This sequence joins TRBV29-1 and TRBJ2-7; 7 bases map to TRBD1. Germline lookup yields CDR1 SQVTM and CDR2 ANQGSEA. Germline trimming cut 1 base from V and 3 bases from J; bases unmatched to any gene: 3. The CDR3 spans 13 residues. The DNA of the CDR3 is TGCAGCGTTGAAGGAGGGGGCAACTACGAGCAGTACTTC. This translates into CSVEGGGNYEQYF.

This clonotype occurred a few times. The chain has TRBV20-1 and TRBJ2-1; D unresolved. CDR1 DFQATT and CDR2 SNEGSKA come from the germline V gene (reference sequence). The CDR3 has 16 residues. Trimming removed 2 bases at V and 0 bases at J, with 14 bases between. CDR3 in amino acids: CSARWFYRNSYNEQFF. The CDR3 nucleotides are TGCAGTGCTAGATGGTTCTACCGAAACTCCTACAATGAGCAGTTCTTC.

The chain recombines TRBV6-2 or TRBV6-3 with TRBJ2-1; D may match TRBD1 or TRBD2 (5 bases each). The CDR3 extends over 18 amino acids. Per germline, CDR1 MNHEY and CDR2 SVGEGT. V lost 5 bases and J lost 0, with 20 bases in between. The CDR3 coding sequence is TGTGCCAGCAGTACACTAGTGGGGCGGATTAGCTCCTACAATGAGCAGTTCTTC. Its protein is CASSTLVGRISSYNEQFF.

This clonotype appeared many times. In DNA, the CDR3 is TGCGCCAGCAGCTTGGCGGGATCGAACACTGAAGCTTTCTTT. It is translated as CASSLAGSNTEAFF. The chain is built from TRBV5-1 and TRBJ1-1; D unresolved. The CDR3 has 14 amino acids. V was shortened by 0 bases and J by 1 base, with 7 bases between the two germline ends. Germline V CDR1 and CDR2: SGHRS, YFSETQ. Drawing the rest from reference TRBV5-1 and TRBJ1-1, the complete variable domain is KAGVTQTPRYLIKTRGQQVTLSCSPISGHRSVSWYQQTPGQGLQFLFEYFSETQRNKGNFPGRFSGRQFSNSRSEMNVSTLELGDSALYLCASSLAGSNTEAFFGQGTRLTVV.

The rearrangement uses TRBV7-7 and TRBJ2-1; D ambiguous. The ends were cut back, 4 bases at V and 0 bases at J, with 10 bases in the middle. CDR3 length: 15 residues. Germline CDR1 reads SSHAT; CDR2 reads FNYEAQ (reference sequence). The CDR3 region is CASSSGTSSYNEQFF. CDR3 nucleotides: TGTGCCAGCAGCTCAGGTACGAGCTCCTACAATGAGCAGTTCTTC.

This clonotype was found a few times. This chain connects TRBV29-1 to TRBJ1-1; no firm D call. This CDR3 is built from 14 residues. Germline assignment: CDR1 SQVTM and CDR2 ANQGSEA. Trimming cost V 4 bases and J 1 base, with 13 bases left between them. CDR3 region: CSVGTPPENTEAFF. The DNA of the CDR3 is TGCAGCGTTGGGACTCCCCCAGAGAACACTGAAGCTTTCTTT. Full variable domain (missing parts from reference TRBV29-1 and TRBJ1-1): SAVISQKPSRDICQRGTSLTIQCQVDSQVTMMFWYRQQPGQSLTLIATANQGSEATYESGFVIDKFPISRPNLTFSTLTVSNMSPEDSSIYLCSVGTPPENTEAFFGQGTRLTVV.

This clonotype was observed a handful of times. This chain links TRBV27 with TRBJ2-7; the D is unclear. The length of the CDR3 is 15 residues. V dropped 0 bases and J dropped 3 bases, with 12 bases sitting between them. Looked up from germline, CDR1 is MNHEY and CDR2 is SMNVEV (reference sequence). The CDR3: CASSLSLGNVYEQYF. The CDR3 bases are TGTGCCAGCAGTTTATCGTTAGGAAATGTCTACGAGCAGTACTTC.

This clonotype was recorded at least ten times. The J gene is TRBJ2-3, the V gene TRBV7-2, with D perhaps matching TRBD2 (6 bases). This CDR3 is built from 15 residues. V was shortened by 3 bases and J by 2 bases, with 12 bases between the two germline ends. Germline values: CDR1 SGHTA, CDR2 FQGNSA. In DNA form, the CDR3 reads TGTGCCAGCAGCTTTGATGGCGGGGACACAGATACGCAGTATTTT. It translates to CASSFDGGDTDTQYF.

The table lists this clonotype with many counts. This chain connects TRBV29-1 to TRBJ2-2; D possibly corresponds to TRBD1 (5 bases). This CDR3 comprises 12 residues. The V end was cut by 8 bases, the J end by 1 base, with 8 bases between. CDR1 is SQVTM and CDR2 is ANQGSEA in the germline V gene. The DNA of the CDR3 is TGCAGCACCGGACAGAACACCGGGGAGCTGTTTTTT. The encoded protein is CSTGQNTGELFF.

This clonotype occurred many times. The V call is TRBV7-2, the J call TRBJ2-1; 9 bases align to TRBD1. The germline V gene has CDR1 SGHTA and CDR2 FQGNSA. The J segment lost 5 bases and the V segment lost 3 bases, leaving 2 bases of the junction unmatched. This CDR3 is 14 amino acids long. This CDR3 is CASSFRTGDNEQFF. As DNA, the CDR3 is TGTGCCAGCAGCTTTCGGACAGGGGACAATGAGCAGTTCTTC.

J is TRBJ2-1 and V is TRBV6-1; the match to TRBD1 covers 10 bases. With 2 bases clipped from V and 4 bases from J, the junction kept 8 bases outside the gene matches. This CDR3 has 17 residues. Per germline, CDR1 MNHNS and CDR2 SASEGT. Here the CDR3 reads CASSESRTGGRYNEQFF. The CDR3 nucleotides read TGTGCCAGCAGTGAATCGCGGACAGGGGGTCGGTACAATGAGCAGTTCTTC.

This clonotype has at least ten counts. This sequence joins TRBV25-1 and TRBJ2-3; 7 nucleotides match TRBD1. The V gene end was trimmed by 2 bases and the J gene end by 0 bases; junction bases not matched to a gene: 8. CDR1 and CDR2 (germline): MGHDK, SYGVNS. The CDR3 is 17 residues long. CDR3 sequence: CASSEGFGTASTDTQYF. The CDR3 DNA reads as TGTGCCAGCAGTGAAGGTTTCGGGACAGCTAGCACAGATACGCAGTATTTT.

CDR3: CSATTDWSSYEQYF. The CDR3 DNA reads as TGCAGTGCTACCACGGACTGGAGCTCCTACGAGCAGTACTTC. This rearrangement joins TRBV20-1 to TRBJ2-7; tentative D call: TRBD2 (5 bases). Per the germline V gene, CDR1 is DFQATT and CDR2 is SNEGSKA (reference sequence). The CDR3 sequence is 14 residues long. Between the trimmed V and J ends, which lost 4 bases and 0 bases, there was a span of 13 bases.

This clonotype turned up a few times. The chain employs TRBV29-1 and TRBJ2-7; no reliable D call. The CDR3 covers 11 residues. CDR1 is SQVTM, CDR2 ANQGSEA, per germline. V lost 7 bases and J 1 base, leaving 8 bases between the germline ends. CDR3 region: CSGLGSYEQYF. CDR3 sequence (DNA): TGCAGCGGACTTGGTTCCTACGAGCAGTACTTC.

The chain combines TRBV29-1 with TRBJ2-7; D is uncertain. Per the germline V gene, CDR1 is SQVTM and CDR2 is ANQGSEA. Trimming cost V 1 base and J 4 bases, with 14 bases left between them. This CDR3 comprises 14 residues. This CDR3 reads CSVEVGSFGYEQYF. CDR3 DNA sequence: TGCAGCGTTGAAGTTGGCAGTTTCGGTTACGAGCAGTACTTC.

The chain links TRBV28 to TRBJ2-1, with 12 bases lining up with TRBD2. Germline CDR1 reads MDHEN; CDR2 reads SYDVKM. This CDR3 has 18 amino acids. V gave up 3 bases and J gave up 4 bases; unmatched junction bases: 10. In DNA, the CDR3 is TGTGCCAGCAGTTTTTTGTGGACTAGCGGGGAAATATACAATGAGCAGTTCTTC. It specifies CASSFLWTSGEIYNEQFF.

This clonotype has only a few counts. CDR3 region: CASSQDLHFSGNTIYF. DNA for the CDR3: TGTGCCAGCAGCCAAGATCTCCACTTCTCTGGAAACACCATATATTTT. The V gene is TRBV14, the J gene TRBJ1-3, with D uncertain. V was cut by 0 bases and J by 0 bases, with 9 bases left in between. CDR1 and CDR2 from the germline V gene are SGHDN and FVKESK. The CDR3 consists of 16 residues.

This clonotype was seen only a few times. The chain links TRBV18 to TRBJ2-5; no reliable D call. V lost 1 base to trimming and J lost 1 base, with 10 bases between them. The CDR3 is 15 residues long. Germline assignment: CDR1 KGHSH and CDR2 LQKENI. As DNA, the CDR3 is TGTGCCAGCTCACCACTAAGGTCCCTCCAAGAGACCCAGTACTTC. It translates to CASSPLRSLQETQYF. The complete variable domain, with remaining parts taken from reference TRBV18 and TRBJ2-5, reads NAGVMQNPRHLVRRRGQEARLRCSPMKGHSHVYWYRQLPEEGLKFMVYLQKENIIDESGMPKERFSAEFPKEGPSILRIQQVVRGDSAAYFCASSPLRSLQETQYFGPGTRLLVL.

This clonotype was counted ten times or more. The rearrangement uses TRBV7-8 and TRBJ2-3; TRBD2 matches at 10 bases. The CDR3 has 16 residues. Looked up from germline, CDR1 is SGHVS and CDR2 is FQNEAQ. V shed 3 bases and J 2 bases; nucleotides not matched to a gene: 5. The CDR3 DNA reads TGTGCCAGCAGCTTTAACAGCGGGAGGGCCACAGATACGCAGTATTTT. Translation gives CASSFNSGRATDTQYF.

This clonotype was recorded many times. The chain uses TRBV5-1 and TRBJ2-1, with D perhaps matching TRBD1 (7 bases). Germline V gives CDR1 SGHRS, CDR2 YFSETQ. Trimming took off 5 bases at V and 7 bases at J, with 16 bases between the two ends. The CDR3 contains 14 residues. The CDR3 region is CASSLVRGENEQFF. The CDR3 DNA sequence: TGCGCCAGCAGTCTGGTCAGGGGGGAAAATGAGCAGTTCTTC.

This clonotype was counted ten times or more. The V call is TRBV6-4, the J call TRBJ2-1; 10 nucleotides agree with TRBD2. Germline values: CDR1 MRHNA, CDR2 SNTAGT. After removal of 4 bases from V and 8 bases from J, the junction contained 8 bases not matched to a gene. The CDR3 has 15 residues. The CDR3 is CASSGAGGPSDEQFF. The CDR3 DNA reads TGTGCCAGCAGTGGAGCGGGAGGGCCCTCGGATGAGCAGTTCTTC.

This chain uses TRBV5-1 with TRBJ1-2; TRBD1 is a possible D gene (6 bases). Per the germline V gene, CDR1 is SGHRS and CDR2 is YFSETQ. Trimming took off 0 bases at V and 8 bases at J, with 11 bases between the two ends. The CDR3 runs 13 residues. DNA for the CDR3: TGCGCCAGCAGCTTGGGCAGGGGAGAAGGCTACACCTTC. Encoded protein: CASSLGRGEGYTF.

This clonotype has more than one count but fewer than ten. The chain couples TRBV12-3 or TRBV12-4 to TRBJ1-2; 7 positions agree with TRBD1. The J segment lost 2 bases and the V segment lost 6 bases, leaving 0 bases of the junction unmatched. The CDR3 spans 12 residues. The DNA for the CDR3 is TGTGCCAGCAGCAGGGGGAACTATGGCTACACCTTC. It specifies CASSRGNYGYTF.

The table lists this clonotype with a few counts. This chain uses TRBV12-3 or TRBV12-4 with TRBJ2-2, with 7 positions matching TRBD2. This CDR3 has 16 residues. After removal of 6 bases from V and 5 bases from J, the junction contained 12 bases not matched to a gene. The chain's CDR3 is CASSRPGLRGTGELFF. Written as DNA, the CDR3 is TGTGCCAGCAGCCGCCCGGGACTACGGGGAACCGGGGAGCTGTTTTTT.

This clonotype was seen many times. The chain joins TRBV27 to TRBJ2-3; no firm D call. This CDR3 is 11 amino acids long. V gave up 2 bases and J gave up 5 bases, with 2 bases separating them. CDR1 and CDR2 (germline): MNHEY, SMNVEV (reference sequence). The CDR3 region has the DNA TGTGCCAGCAGTTTAATAGATACGCAGTATTTT. Its translation: CASSLIDTQYF.

This clonotype showed up just a few times. This rearrangement joins TRBV23-1 to TRBJ2-3; D not resolved. TRBV23-1 is an open reading frame, and its role is uncertain. Trimming left V 7 bases short and J 2 bases short, with 10 bases between. The CDR3 consists of 13 residues. CDR3 protein: CASKDRPTDTQYF. DNA of the CDR3: TGCGCCAGCAAGGACCGTCCCACAGATACGCAGTATTTT.

The J gene is TRBJ2-1, the V gene TRBV29-1, with 10 bases aligning to TRBD2. Trimming at V came to 0 bases and at J to 8 bases, leaving 10 bases not matched to a gene. This CDR3 region has 16 residues. In germline, CDR1 is SQVTM, CDR2 ANQGSEA. The chain's CDR3 is CSVEDLQREGPDEQFF. CDR3 in DNA: TGCAGCGTTGAAGATCTTCAGCGGGAGGGCCCCGATGAGCAGTTCTTC.

This chain connects TRBV29-1 to TRBJ1-6, with D perhaps TRBD1 (6 bases). The V end was cut by 5 bases, the J end by 10 bases, with 15 bases between. Germline V gives CDR1 SQVTM, CDR2 ANQGSEA. The CDR3 is 13 amino acids. The CDR3 coding sequence is TGCAGCGTTCGTGACAGGCTAGAGTCACCCCTCCACTTT. It translates to CSVRDRLESPLHF.